The text below deals with one T cell receptor beta chain. These data originate in a study of blood T cell repertoires in COVID-19. Original processing notes: Scientists estimated how many nucleated cells there were by amplifying reference gene primers. Here immunoSEQ multiplex PCR was the method, and the copy in TCRdb shows in-frame clones only, minus some. That table furnishes V, J and clone size, whereas the DNA furnished D and trimming. Among 100,000 or so clones listed, 82% were seen once. Germline V lookup: CDR1 MNHEY, CDR2 SVGEGT. The CDR3 sequence is 13 residues long. Trimming stripped 2 bases from V and 3 bases from J, with 8 bases between.

This chain uses TRBV6-2 or TRBV6-3 with TRBJ2-7; tentatively, D is TRBD1 (5 bases). Specimen: peripheral blood. This clonotype was obtained from an older man with active or convalescent COVID-19. CDR3 sequence reads: CASSYDQGYEQYF. CDR3 nucleotide sequence: TGTGCCAGCAGTTACGATCAGGGCTACGAGCAGTACTTC.